Following are 11 T cell receptor beta chains from one sample sequenced in a study of CD8 T cell repertoires and HIV-1 epitope variants. Their antigen targets remain unknown. Only in-frame clones appear in the TCRdb table, and some are missing; sequencing was by immunoSEQ multiplex PCR. The sample yields about 6,300 clones, about 70% seen once. Sequencing input: cultured CD8+ T cells derived from PBMCs. The receptors were sampled from a male donor with HIV.

The chain combines TRBV19 with TRBJ2-7; 9 bases are a match to TRBD1. The CDR3 sequence is 14 residues long. Unmatched junction bases numbered 5, after V lost 5 bases and J lost 3 bases. Germline V gene lookup returns CDR1 LNHDA and CDR2 SQIVND (reference sequence). The CDR3: CASSPGTGNYEQYF. For the CDR3, the DNA is TGTGCCAGTAGTCCCGGGACAGGGAACTACGAGCAGTACTTC.

This clone was counted between two and nine times. The chain uses TRBV9 and TRBJ1-1; unclear D gene. V was shortened by 3 bases and J by 1 base, with 7 bases between the two germline ends. Per germline, CDR1 SGDLS and CDR2 YYNGEE. The CDR3 extends over 13 amino acids. Written as DNA, the CDR3 is TGTGCCAGCAGCGCCGGAGGGAACACTGAAGCTTTCTTT. Protein product: CASSAGGNTEAFF.

The chain is built from TRBV14 and TRBJ2-2; D might be TRBD1 (5 bases). Germline lookup yields CDR1 SGHDN and CDR2 FVKESK. V was pared by 0 bases and J by 8 bases, with 7 bases between. The CDR3 totals 13 residues. The CDR3 spells CASSQDQGGELFF. The CDR3 DNA reads TGTGCCAGCAGCCAAGATCAGGGTGGGGAGCTGTTTTTT.

The chain carries TRBV4-1 and TRBJ1-1; D is unclear. Trimming cost V 1 base and J 4 bases, with 7 bases left between them. Germline lookup yields CDR1 MGHRA and CDR2 YSYEKL. This CDR3 comprises 13 residues. For the CDR3, the DNA is TGCGCCAGCAGCCAAGGAGGGAGCACTGAAGCTTTCTTT. Translated, it gives CASSQGGSTEAFF.

This clone was recorded a few times. The chain joins TRBV7-2 to TRBJ1-2; D remains unclear. Germline CDR1 reads SGHTA; CDR2 reads FQGNSA. V lost 5 bases to trimming and J lost 4 bases, with 11 bases between them. The CDR3 extends over 13 amino acids. The chain's CDR3 is CASSDTGIYGYTF. The CDR3 DNA is TGTGCCAGCAGCGATACGGGTATCTATGGCTACACCTTC.

The chain is built from TRBV5-4 and TRBJ2-5, with D possibly being TRBD1 (6 bases). The germline V and J ends were trimmed by 4 bases and 5 bases, with 18 bases remaining between them. The CDR3 consists of 15 residues. Germline CDR1 and CDR2: SGHNT and YYREEE (reference sequence). CDR3 nucleotide sequence: TGTGCCAGCAGCGCCAACCAGGGGAATGGGGAGACCCAGTACTTC. This encodes CASSANQGNGETQYF.

This clone occurred a few times. The V and J genes are TRBV6-5 and TRBJ1-2; D possibly corresponds to TRBD1 (6 bases). V lost 5 bases and J lost 7, with 14 bases in between. Germline V CDR1 and CDR2: MNHEY, SVGAGI. There are 13 residues in the CDR3. The CDR3 DNA is TGTGCCAGCAGTCTGAACAGGGCTACTGGCTACACCTTC. Its translation is CASSLNRATGYTF.

The chain carries TRBV7-9 and TRBJ2-7; D tentatively reads TRBD1 or TRBD2 (6 bases each). This CDR3 region has 13 residues. V gave up 1 base and J gave up 5 bases, with 9 bases separating them. CDR1 is SEHNR and CDR2 is FQNEAQ in the germline V gene (reference sequence). The CDR3 DNA reads TGTGCCAGCAGCTTAGGGGGGGCCGACGAGCAGTACTTC. It specifies CASSLGGADEQYF.

This clone is categorized as medium-sized. The chain links TRBV18 to TRBJ1-1, with D hard to call. This CDR3 comprises 15 residues. V dropped 0 bases and J dropped 3 bases, with 11 bases sitting between them. Germline-derived CDR1 and CDR2 are KGHSH and LQKENI. The CDR3 nucleotides read TGTGCCAGCTCACCACCTGGACTGGCGGACACTGAAGCTTTCTTT. It yields the protein CASSPPGLADTEAFF.

The genes are TRBV28 and TRBJ2-7, with D possibly matching TRBD2 (5 bases). V was cut by 6 bases and J by 2 bases, with 17 bases left in between. The CDR3 is 15 amino acids. CDR1 is MDHEN, CDR2 SYDVKM, per germline. The DNA for the CDR3 is TGTGCCAGCAGCCCCCGCGAGGGTGCCGCCTACGAGCAGTACTTC. Encoded protein: CASSPREGAAYEQYF. Together with reference TRBV28 and TRBJ2-7, the CDR3 gives the full variable domain: DVKVTQSSRYLVKRTGEKVFLECVQDMDHENMFWYRQDPGLGLRLIYFSYDVKMKEKGDIPEGYSVSREKKERFSLILESASTNQTSMYLCASSPREGAAYEQYFGPGTRLTVT.

The chain combines TRBV5-1 with TRBJ1-4; D is unclear. CDR1 and CDR2 from the germline V gene are SGHRS and YFSETQ. The CDR3 contains 14 residues. The V gene lost 0 bases and the J gene lost 4 bases, with 7 bases spanning the gap. The CDR3 DNA reads TGCGCCAGCAGCTTGGACGGAAGTAATGAAAAACTGTTTTTT. As protein: CASSLDGSNEKLFF. Full variable domain (rest looked up from reference TRBV5-1 and TRBJ1-4): KAGVTQTPRYLIKTRGQQVTLSCSPISGHRSVSWYQQTPGQGLQFLFEYFSETQRNKGNFPGRFSGRQFSNSRSEMNVSTLELGDSALYLCASSLDGSNEKLFFGSGTQLSVL.